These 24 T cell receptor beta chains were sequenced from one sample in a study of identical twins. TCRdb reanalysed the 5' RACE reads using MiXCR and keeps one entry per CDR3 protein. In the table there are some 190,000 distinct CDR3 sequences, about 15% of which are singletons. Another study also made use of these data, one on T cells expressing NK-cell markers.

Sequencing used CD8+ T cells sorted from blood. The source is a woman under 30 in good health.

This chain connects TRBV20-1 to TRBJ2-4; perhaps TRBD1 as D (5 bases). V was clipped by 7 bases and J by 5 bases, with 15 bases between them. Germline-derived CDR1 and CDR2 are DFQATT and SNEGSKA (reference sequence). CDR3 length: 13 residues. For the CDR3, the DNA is TGCAGTGTTTATTCCAGGGTGGAAAACATTCAGTACTTC. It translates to CSVYSRVENIQYF.

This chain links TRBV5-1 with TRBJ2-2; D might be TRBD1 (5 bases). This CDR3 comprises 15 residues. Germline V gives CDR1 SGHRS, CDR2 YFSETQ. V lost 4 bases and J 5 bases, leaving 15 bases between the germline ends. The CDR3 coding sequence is TGCGCCAGCAGCGAGACCAACAGGAGAACCGGGGAGCTGTTTTTT. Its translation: CASSETNRRTGELFF.

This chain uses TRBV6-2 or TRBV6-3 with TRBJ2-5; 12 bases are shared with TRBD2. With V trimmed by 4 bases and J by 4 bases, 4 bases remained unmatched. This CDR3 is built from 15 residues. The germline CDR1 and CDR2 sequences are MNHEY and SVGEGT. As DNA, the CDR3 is TGTGCCAGCAGTTCCCCGGGACTAGCGGGAGAGACCCAGTACTTC. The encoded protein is CASSSPGLAGETQYF.

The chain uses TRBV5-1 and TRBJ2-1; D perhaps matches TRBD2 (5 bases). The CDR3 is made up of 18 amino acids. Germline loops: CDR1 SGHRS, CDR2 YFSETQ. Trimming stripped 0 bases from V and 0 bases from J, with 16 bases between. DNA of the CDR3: TGCGCCAGCAGCTTGGGGGCCCGGGGTACAAGCTCCTACAATGAGCAGTTCTTC. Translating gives CASSLGARGTSSYNEQFF.

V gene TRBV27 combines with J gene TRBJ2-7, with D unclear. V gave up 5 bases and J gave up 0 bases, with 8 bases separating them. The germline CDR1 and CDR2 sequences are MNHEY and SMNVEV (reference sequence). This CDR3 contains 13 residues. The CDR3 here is CASSSSTSYEQYF. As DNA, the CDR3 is TGTGCCAGCAGTAGCAGCACCTCCTACGAGCAGTACTTC.

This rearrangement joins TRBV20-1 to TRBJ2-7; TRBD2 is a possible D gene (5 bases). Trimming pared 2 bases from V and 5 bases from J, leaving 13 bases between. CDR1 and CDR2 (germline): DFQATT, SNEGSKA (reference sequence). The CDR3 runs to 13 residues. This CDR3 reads CSARPTKRDEQYF. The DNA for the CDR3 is TGCAGTGCTAGACCGACTAAAAGGGACGAGCAGTACTTC.

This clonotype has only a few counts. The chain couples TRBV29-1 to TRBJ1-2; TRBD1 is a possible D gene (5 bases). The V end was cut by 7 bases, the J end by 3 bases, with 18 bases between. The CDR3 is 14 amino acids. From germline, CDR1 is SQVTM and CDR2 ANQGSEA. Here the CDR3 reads CSAGRVRQDYGYTF. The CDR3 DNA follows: TGCAGCGCCGGCAGGGTTCGGCAAGACTATGGCTACACCTTC.

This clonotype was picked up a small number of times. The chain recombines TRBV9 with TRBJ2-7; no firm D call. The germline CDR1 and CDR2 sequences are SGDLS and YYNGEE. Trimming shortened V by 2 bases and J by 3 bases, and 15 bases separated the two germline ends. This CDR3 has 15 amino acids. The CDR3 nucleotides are TGTGCCAGCAGCGTGGCGGTGAGTCCCGGCTACGAGCAGTACTTC. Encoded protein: CASSVAVSPGYEQYF.

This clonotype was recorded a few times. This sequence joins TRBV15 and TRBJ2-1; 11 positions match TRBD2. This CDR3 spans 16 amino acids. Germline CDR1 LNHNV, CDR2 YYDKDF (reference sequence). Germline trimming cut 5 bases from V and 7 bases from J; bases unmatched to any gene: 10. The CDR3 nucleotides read TGTGCCACCAGCGGAGCGGGACTAGCGGAAGCAAATGAGCAGTTCTTC. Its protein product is CATSGAGLAEANEQFF.

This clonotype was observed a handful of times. Written as DNA, the CDR3 is TGCAGTGCTATAGCGGGGGTCCCTTACGAGCAGTACTTC. Translating gives CSAIAGVPYEQYF. The chain joins TRBV20-1 to TRBJ2-7, with 9 bases aligning to TRBD2. The V segment lost 4 bases and the J segment 4 bases; nucleotides outside the gene matches: 5. Germline CDR1 is DFQATT and CDR2 is SNEGSKA (reference sequence). The CDR3 spans 13 residues.

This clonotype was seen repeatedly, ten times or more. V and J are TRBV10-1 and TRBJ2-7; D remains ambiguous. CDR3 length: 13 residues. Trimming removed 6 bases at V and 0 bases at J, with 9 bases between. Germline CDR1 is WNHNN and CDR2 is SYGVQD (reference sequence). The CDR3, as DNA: TGCGCCAGCAGCCAGGTCGCCTCCTACGAGCAGTACTTC. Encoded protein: CASSQVASYEQYF.

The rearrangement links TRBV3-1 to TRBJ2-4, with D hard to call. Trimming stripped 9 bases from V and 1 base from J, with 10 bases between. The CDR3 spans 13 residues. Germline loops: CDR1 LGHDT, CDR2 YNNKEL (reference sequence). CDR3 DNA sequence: TGTGCCAGTCTACAGTCCGCCAAAAACATTCAGTACTTC. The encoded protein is CASLQSAKNIQYF.

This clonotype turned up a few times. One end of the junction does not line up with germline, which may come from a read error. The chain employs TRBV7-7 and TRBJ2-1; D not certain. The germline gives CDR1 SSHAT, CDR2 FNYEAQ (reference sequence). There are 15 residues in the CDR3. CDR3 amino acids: CASSLGPPSYNEQFF. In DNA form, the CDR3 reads TGTGCTAGCAGCTTAGGACCCCCCTCCTACAATGAGCAGTTCTTC.

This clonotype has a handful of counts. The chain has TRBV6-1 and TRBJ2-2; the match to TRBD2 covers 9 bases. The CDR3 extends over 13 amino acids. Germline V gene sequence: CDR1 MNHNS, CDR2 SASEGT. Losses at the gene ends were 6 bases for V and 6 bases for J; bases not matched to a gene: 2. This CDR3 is CASRTSGSGELFF. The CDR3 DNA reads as TGTGCCAGCAGAACTAGCGGGTCCGGGGAGCTGTTTTTT.

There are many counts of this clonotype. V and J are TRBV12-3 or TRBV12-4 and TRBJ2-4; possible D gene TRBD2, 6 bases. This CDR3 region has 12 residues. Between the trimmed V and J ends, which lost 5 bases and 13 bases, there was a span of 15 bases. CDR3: CASSPAGTEQYF. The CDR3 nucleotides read TGTGCCAGCAGTCCGGCCGGGACTGAACAGTACTTC.

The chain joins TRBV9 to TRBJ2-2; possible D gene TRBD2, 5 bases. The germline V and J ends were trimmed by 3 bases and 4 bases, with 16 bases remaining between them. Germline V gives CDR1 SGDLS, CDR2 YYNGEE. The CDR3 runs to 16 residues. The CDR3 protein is CASSDRLMGSTGELFF. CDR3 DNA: TGTGCCAGCAGCGACCGCCTTATGGGGAGCACCGGGGAGCTGTTTTTT.

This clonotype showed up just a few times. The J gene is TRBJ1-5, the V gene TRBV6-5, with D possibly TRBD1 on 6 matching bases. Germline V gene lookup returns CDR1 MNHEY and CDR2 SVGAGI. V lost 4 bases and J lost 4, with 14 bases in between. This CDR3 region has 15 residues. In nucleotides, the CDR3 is TGTGCCAGCAGTTTCCCTAAGGGGGAGAATCAGCCCCAGCATTTT. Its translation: CASSFPKGENQPQHF.

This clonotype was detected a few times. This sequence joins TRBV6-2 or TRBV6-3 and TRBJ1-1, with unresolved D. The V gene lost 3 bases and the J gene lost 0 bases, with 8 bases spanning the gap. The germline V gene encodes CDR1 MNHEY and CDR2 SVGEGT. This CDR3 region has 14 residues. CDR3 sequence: CASSYWGVNTEAFF. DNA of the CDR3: TGTGCCAGCAGTTATTGGGGAGTGAACACTGAAGCTTTCTTT.

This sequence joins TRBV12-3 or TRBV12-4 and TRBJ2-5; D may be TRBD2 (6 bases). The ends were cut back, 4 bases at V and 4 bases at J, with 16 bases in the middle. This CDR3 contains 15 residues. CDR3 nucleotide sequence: TGTGCCAGCAGTTCCTCGGGCGGGACCCGAGAGACCCAGTACTTC. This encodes CASSSSGGTRETQYF.

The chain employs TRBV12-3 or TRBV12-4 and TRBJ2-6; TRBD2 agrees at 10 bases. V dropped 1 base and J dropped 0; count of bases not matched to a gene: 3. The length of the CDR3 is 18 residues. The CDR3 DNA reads TGTGCCAGCAGTTTAGGGACTAGCGGAGCCTCTGGGGCCAACGTCCTGACTTTC. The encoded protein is CASSLGTSGASGANVLTF.

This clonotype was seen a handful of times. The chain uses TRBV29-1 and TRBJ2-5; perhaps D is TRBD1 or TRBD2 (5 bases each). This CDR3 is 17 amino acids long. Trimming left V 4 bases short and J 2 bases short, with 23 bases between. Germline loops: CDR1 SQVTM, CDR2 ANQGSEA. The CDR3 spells CSVGGFLSGTDQETQYF. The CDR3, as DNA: TGCAGCGTTGGAGGCTTCTTATCCGGGACGGATCAAGAGACCCAGTACTTC. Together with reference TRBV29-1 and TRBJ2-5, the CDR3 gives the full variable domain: SAVISQKPSRDICQRGTSLTIQCQVDSQVTMMFWYRQQPGQSLTLIATANQGSEATYESGFVIDKFPISRPNLTFSTLTVSNMSPEDSSIYLCSVGGFLSGTDQETQYFGPGTRLLVL.

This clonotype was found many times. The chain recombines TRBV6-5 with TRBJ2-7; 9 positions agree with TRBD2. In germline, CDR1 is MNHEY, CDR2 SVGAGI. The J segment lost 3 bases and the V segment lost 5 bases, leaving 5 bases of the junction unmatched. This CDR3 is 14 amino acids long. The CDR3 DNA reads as TGTGCCAGCAGTAAATCGACTAGCGGCTACGAGCAGTACTTC. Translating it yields CASSKSTSGYEQYF.

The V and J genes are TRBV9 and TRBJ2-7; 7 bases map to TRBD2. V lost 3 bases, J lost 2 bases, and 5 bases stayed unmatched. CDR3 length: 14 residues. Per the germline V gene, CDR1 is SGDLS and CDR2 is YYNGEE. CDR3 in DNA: TGTGCCAGCAGCGAGGGAGGGGAGACCTACGAGCAGTACTTC. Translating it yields CASSEGGETYEQYF.

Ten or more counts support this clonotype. In nucleotides, the CDR3 is TGTGCCAGCAGCTTAGCTGACATCTACAATGAGCAGTTCTTC. Amino acids: CASSLADIYNEQFF. This chain joins TRBV7-2 and TRBJ2-1; D is ambiguous. Germline lookup yields CDR1 SGHTA and CDR2 FQGNSA. Trimming pared 0 bases from V and 3 bases from J, leaving 6 bases between. The CDR3 runs to 14 residues.